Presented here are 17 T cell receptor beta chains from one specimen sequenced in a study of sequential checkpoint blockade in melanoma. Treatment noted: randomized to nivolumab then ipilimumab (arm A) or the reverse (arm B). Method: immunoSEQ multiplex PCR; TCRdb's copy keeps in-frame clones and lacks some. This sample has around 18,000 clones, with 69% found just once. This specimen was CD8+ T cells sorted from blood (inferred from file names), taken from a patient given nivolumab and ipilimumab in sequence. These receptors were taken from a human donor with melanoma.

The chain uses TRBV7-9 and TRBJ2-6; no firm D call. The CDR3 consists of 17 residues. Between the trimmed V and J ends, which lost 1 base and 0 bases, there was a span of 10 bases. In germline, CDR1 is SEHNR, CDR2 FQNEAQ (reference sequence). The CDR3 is CASSLVERHSGANVLTF. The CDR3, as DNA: TGTGCCAGCAGCTTAGTCGAGAGGCACTCTGGGGCCAACGTCCTGACTTTC.

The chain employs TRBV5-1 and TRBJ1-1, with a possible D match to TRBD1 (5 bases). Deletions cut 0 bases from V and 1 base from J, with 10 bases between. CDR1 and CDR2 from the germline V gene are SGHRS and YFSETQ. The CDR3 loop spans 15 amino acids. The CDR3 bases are TGCGCCAGCAGCTTGGGGCACGACAGGAACACTGAAGCTTTCTTT. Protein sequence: CASSLGHDRNTEAFF.

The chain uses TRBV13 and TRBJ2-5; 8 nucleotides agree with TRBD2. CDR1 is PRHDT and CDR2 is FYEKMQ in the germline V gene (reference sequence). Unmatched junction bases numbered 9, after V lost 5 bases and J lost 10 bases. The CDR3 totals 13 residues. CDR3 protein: CASSRGGGGDQYF. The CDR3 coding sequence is TGTGCCAGCAGCCGGGGGGGCGGGGGAGACCAGTACTTC.

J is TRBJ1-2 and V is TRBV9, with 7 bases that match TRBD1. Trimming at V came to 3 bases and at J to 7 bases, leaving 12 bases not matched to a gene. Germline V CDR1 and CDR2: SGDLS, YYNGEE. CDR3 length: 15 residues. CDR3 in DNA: TGTGCCAGCAGCGCGGGACAGAATTTTCAGGGTGGCTACACCTTC. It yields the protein CASSAGQNFQGGYTF.

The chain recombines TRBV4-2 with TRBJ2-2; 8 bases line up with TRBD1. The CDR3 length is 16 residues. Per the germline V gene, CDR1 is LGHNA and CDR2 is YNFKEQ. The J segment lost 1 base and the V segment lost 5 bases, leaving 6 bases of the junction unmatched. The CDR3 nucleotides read TGTGCCAGCAGCACTCCCGGGACAGGGAACACCGGGGAGCTGTTTTTT. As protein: CASSTPGTGNTGELFF.

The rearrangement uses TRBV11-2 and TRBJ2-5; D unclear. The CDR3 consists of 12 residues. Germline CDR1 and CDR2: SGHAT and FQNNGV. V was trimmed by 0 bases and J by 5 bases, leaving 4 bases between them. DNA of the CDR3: TGTGCCAGCAGCTTAGATATCGAGACCCAGTACTTC. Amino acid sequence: CASSLDIETQYF.

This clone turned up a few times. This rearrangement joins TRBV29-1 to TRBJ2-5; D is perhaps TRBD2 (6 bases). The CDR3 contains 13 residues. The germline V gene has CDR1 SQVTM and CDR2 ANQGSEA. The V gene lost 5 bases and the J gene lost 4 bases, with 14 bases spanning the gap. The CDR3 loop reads CSVSGGLRETQYF. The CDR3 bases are TGCAGCGTTTCCGGGGGACTGCGAGAGACCCAGTACTTC. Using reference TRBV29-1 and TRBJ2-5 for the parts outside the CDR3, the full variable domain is SAVISQKPSRDICQRGTSLTIQCQVDSQVTMMFWYRQQPGQSLTLIATANQGSEATYESGFVIDKFPISRPNLTFSTLTVSNMSPEDSSIYLCSVSGGLRETQYFGPGTRLLVL.

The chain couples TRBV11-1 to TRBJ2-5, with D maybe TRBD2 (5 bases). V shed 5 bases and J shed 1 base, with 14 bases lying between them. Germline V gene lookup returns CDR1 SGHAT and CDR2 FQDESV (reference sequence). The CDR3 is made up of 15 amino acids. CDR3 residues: CASSPGIALQETQYF. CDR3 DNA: TGTGCCAGCAGCCCTGGAATAGCGCTCCAAGAGACCCAGTACTTC.

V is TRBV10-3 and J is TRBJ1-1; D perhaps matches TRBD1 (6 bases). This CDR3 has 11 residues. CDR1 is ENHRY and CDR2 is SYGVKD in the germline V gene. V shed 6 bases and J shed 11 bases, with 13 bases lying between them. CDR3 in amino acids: CAIRVTGLAFF. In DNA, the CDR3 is TGTGCCATCAGGGTAACAGGGTTGGCTTTCTTT.

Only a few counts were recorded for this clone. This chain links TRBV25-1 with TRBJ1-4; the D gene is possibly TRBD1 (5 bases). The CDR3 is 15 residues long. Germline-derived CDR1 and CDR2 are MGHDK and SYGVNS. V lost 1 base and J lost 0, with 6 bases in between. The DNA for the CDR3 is TGTGCCAGCAGTGAATGGGGCTCAACTAATGAAAAACTGTTTTTT. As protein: CASSEWGSTNEKLFF. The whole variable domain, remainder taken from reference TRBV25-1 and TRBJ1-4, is EADIYQTPRYLVIGTGKKITLECSQTMGHDKMYWYQQDPGMELHLIHYSYGVNSTEKGDLSSESTVSRIRTEHFPLTLESARPSHTSQYLCASSEWGSTNEKLFFGSGTQLSVL.

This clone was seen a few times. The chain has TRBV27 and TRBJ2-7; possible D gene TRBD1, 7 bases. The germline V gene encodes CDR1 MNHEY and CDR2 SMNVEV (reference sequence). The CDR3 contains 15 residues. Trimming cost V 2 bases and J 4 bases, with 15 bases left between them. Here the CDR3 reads CASSLGGGSGYEQYF. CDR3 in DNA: TGTGCCAGCAGTTTAGGAGGGGGCAGCGGTTACGAGCAGTACTTC.

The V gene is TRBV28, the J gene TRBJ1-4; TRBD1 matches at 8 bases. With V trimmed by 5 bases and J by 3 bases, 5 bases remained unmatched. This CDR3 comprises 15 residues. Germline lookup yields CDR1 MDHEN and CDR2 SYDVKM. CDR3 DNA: TGTGCCAGCAGTCCGATGGACAGGGCTAATGAAAAACTGTTTTTT. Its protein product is CASSPMDRANEKLFF. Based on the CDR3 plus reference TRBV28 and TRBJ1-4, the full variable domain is DVKVTQSSRYLVKRTGEKVFLECVQDMDHENMFWYRQDPGLGLRLIYFSYDVKMKEKGDIPEGYSVSREKKERFSLILESASTNQTSMYLCASSPMDRANEKLFFGSGTQLSVL.

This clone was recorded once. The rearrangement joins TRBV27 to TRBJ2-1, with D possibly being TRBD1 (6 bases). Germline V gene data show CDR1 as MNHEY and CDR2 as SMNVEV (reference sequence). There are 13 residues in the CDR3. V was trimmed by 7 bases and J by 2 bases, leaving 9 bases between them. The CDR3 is CASTGAPYNEQFF. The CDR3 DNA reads TGTGCCAGCACAGGGGCCCCCTACAATGAGCAGTTCTTC.

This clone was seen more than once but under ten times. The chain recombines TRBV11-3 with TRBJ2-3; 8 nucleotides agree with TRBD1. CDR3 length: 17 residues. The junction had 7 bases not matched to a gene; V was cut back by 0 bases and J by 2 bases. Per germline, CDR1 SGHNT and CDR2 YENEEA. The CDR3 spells CASSLDTGGGDTDTQYF. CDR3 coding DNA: TGTGCCAGCAGCTTAGATACAGGGGGTGGGGACACAGATACGCAGTATTTT.

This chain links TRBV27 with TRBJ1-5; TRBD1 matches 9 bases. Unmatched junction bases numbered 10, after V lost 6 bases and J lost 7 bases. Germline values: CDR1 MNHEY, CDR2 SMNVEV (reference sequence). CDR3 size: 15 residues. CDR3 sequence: CASSLQGANFQPQHF. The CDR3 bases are TGTGCCAGCAGCCTACAGGGGGCGAACTTCCAGCCCCAGCATTTT.

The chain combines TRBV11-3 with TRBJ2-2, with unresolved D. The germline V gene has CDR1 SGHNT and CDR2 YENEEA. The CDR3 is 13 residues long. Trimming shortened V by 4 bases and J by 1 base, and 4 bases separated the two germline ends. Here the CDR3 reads CASSSRNTGELFF. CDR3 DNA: TGTGCCAGCAGCTCTAGGAACACCGGGGAGCTGTTTTTT.

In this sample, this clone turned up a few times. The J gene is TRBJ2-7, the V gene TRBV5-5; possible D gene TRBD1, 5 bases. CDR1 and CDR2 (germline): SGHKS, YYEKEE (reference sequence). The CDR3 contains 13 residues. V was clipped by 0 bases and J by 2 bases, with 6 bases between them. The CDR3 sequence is CASSLEGPYEQYF. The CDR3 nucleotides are TGTGCCAGCAGCTTGGAGGGGCCCTACGAGCAGTACTTC.